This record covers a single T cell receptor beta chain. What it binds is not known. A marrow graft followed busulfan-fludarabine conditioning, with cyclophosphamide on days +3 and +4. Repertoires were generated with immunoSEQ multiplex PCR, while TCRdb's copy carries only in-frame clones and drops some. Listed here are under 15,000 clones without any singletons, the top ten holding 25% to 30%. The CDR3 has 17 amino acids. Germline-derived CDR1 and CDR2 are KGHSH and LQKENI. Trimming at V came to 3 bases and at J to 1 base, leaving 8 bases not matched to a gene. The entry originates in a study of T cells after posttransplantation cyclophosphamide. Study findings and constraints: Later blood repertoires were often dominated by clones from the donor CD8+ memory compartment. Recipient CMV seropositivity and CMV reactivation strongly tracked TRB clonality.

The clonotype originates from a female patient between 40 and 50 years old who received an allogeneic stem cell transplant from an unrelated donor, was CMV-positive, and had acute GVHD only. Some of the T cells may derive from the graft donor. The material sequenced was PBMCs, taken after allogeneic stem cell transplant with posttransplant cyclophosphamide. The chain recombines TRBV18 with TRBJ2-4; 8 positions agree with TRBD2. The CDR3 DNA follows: TGTGCCAGCTCACCGGGGCGAGCGGGAGAGGCCAAAAACATTCAGTACTTC. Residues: CASSPGRAGEAKNIQYF.